This entry features one T cell receptor beta chain sequence. The sample belongs to a study of response to subunit inactivated influenza vaccine. Each CDR3 protein is one row after TCRdb ran MiXCR on the RT-PCR reads. The sample consists of about 780,000 distinct CDR3 sequences, roughly 18% of them appearing once. V dropped 3 bases and J dropped 0; count of bases not matched to a gene: 5. This CDR3 has 16 residues. The germline CDR1 and CDR2 sequences are LGHDT and YNNKEL (reference sequence). The source of this sequence is a man aged 45-60 years who received an inactivated influenza vaccine. This chain joins TRBV3-1 and TRBJ1-2; 9 bases line up with TRBD1. Sample: PBMCs from blood, taken less than 6 days after vaccination. The CDR3 sequence is CASSQIQGAPNYGYTF. In nucleotides, the CDR3 is TGTGCCAGCAGCCAGATACAGGGGGCTCCTAACTATGGCTACACCTTC.